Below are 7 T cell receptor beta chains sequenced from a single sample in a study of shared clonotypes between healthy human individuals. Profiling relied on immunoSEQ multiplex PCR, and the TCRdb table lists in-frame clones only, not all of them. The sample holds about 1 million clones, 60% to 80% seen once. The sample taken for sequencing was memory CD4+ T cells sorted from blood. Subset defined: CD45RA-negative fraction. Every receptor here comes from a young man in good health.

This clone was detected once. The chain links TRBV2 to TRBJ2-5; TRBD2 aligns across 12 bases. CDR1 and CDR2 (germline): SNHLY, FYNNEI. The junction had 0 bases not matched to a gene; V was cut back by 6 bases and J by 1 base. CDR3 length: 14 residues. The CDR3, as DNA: TGTGCCAGCAGACTAGCGGGGGGCCAAGAGACCCAGTACTTC. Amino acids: CASRLAGGQETQYF.

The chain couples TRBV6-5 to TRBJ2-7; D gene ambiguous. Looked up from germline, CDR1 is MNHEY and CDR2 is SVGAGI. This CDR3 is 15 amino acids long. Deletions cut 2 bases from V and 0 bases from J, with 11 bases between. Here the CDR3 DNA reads TGTGCCAGCAGTTACCCCGTTCCGAGCTCCTACGAGCAGTACTTC. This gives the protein CASSYPVPSSYEQYF.

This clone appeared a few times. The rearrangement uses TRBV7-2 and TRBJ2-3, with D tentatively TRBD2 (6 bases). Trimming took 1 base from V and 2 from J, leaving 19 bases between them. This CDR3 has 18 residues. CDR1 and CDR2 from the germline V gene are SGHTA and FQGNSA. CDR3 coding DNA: TGTGCCAGCAGCTTAGTTAAATTGTCCCCGGGAGTCACAGATACGCAGTATTTT. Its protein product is CASSLVKLSPGVTDTQYF.

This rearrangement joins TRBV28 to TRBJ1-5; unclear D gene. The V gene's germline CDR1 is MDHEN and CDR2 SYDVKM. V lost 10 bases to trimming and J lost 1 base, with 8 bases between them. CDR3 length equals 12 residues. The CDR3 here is CATSRSNQPQHF. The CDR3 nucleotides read TGTGCCACCTCCCGCAGCAATCAGCCCCAGCATTTT. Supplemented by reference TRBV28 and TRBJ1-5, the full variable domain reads DVKVTQSSRYLVKRTGEKVFLECVQDMDHENMFWYRQDPGLGLRLIYFSYDVKMKEKGDIPEGYSVSREKKERFSLILESASTNQTSMYLCATSRSNQPQHFGDGTRLSIL.

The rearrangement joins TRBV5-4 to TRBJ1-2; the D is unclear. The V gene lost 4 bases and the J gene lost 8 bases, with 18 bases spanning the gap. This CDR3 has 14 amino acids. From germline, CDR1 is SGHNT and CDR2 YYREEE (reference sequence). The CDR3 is CASSPGPSCRGYTF. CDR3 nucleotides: TGTGCCAGCAGCCCCGGGCCCTCCTGCCGAGGCTACACCTTC.

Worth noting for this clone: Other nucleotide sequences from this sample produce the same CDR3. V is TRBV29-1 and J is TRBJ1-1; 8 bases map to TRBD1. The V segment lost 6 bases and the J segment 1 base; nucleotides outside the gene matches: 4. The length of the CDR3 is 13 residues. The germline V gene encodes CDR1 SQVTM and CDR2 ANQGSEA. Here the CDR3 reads CSVGGTGNTEAFF. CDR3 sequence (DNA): TGCAGCGTCGGAGGGACAGGGAACACTGAAGCTTTCTTT.

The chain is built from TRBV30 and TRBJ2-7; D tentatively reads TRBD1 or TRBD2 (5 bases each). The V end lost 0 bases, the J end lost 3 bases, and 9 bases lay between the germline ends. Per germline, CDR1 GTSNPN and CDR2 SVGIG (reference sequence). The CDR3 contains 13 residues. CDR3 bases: TGTGCCTGGAGTGTACTTGGGGGCTACGAGCAGTACTTC. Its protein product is CAWSVLGGYEQYF. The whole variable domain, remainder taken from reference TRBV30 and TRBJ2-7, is SQTIHQWPATLVQPVGSPLSLECTVEGTSNPNLYWYRQAAGRGLQLLFYSVGIGQISSEVPQNLSASRPQDRQFILSSKKLLLSDSGFYLCAWSVLGGYEQYFGPGTRLTVT.